This TCR beta chain was recovered during a study of blood T cell repertoires in COVID-19. On the study more broadly: Spain, Italy and the United States supplied samples that represented acute and convalescent COVID-19. Sample material is recorded as cDNA or gDNA derived from T cells, B-cell-depleted T cells, or PBMCs.

V lost 7 bases to trimming and J lost 7 bases; unmatched junction nucleotides: 7. Looked up from germline, CDR1 is LGHDT and CDR2 is YNNKEL (reference sequence). The CDR3 loop spans 15 amino acids. Original handling: Researchers report that nucleated cell counts were estimated from reference gene primer amplification. Here immunoSEQ multiplex PCR was the method, and the copy in TCRdb shows in-frame clones only, minus some. V and J calls and clone size are copied from that table; D and trimming were computed from the DNA. Here the sample spans around 120,000 clones, 60% to 85% being singletons. The chain is built from TRBV3-1 (or the pseudogene TRBV3-2) and TRBJ2-2; 12 bases match TRBD1. The receptor comes from a man aged 65 to 79 with acute or convalescent COVID-19. The sample taken for sequencing was peripheral blood. The CDR3 loop reads CASTWGQGAVGELFF. The CDR3 bases are TGTGCCAGCACCTGGGGACAGGGGGCTGTCGGGGAGCTGTTTTTT.